These T cell receptor beta chains were read from a single sample in a study of blood T cell repertoires in COVID-19. TCRdb keeps only in-frame clones here, not all; method: immunoSEQ multiplex PCR. There are around 95,000 clones in the sample; about 90% occur only once, and around 6.9% lies in the top ten. The sequencing sample was made of peripheral blood. Receptor source: a man in his thirties or forties in a cohort sampled during active COVID-19. Both conserved end residues are part of each CDR3. The D gene is left open where the match is weak. Rows give clone size only sometimes, using once, few, many, or a class for an expanded clone.

CDR3nt: TGTGCCGGCGGCCCGGGACAGGGGGGCCTCTACGAGCAGTACTTC; CDR3aa: CAGGPGQGGLYEQYF; len: 15; v_gene: TRBV7-3; abundance: .; j_gene: TRBJ2-7; d_gene: TRBD1
CDR3nt: TGTGCCAGCAGTGCGGGACAGGGGGCTTATCAGCCCCAGCATTTT; CDR3aa: CASSAGQGAYQPQHF; len: 15; v_gene: TRBV28; abundance: few; j_gene: TRBJ1-5; d_gene: TRBD1
CDR3nt: TGTGCCAGCCGTTGGACAGGGGTTGACAATGAGCAGTTCTTC; CDR3aa: CASRWTGVDNEQFF; len: 14; v_gene: TRBV6-2/TRBV6-3; abundance: once; j_gene: TRBJ2-1; d_gene: TRBD1
CDR3nt: TGTGCCAGCAGCTCGCTTGGACAGGGTCTCAATGAGCAGTTCTTC; CDR3aa: CASSSLGQGLNEQFF; len: 15; v_gene: TRBV11-2; abundance: .; j_gene: TRBJ2-1; d_gene: TRBD1
CDR3nt: TGTGCCAGCAGTGCCGTCCAGGGGGGAACGACCTACGAGCAGTACTTC; CDR3aa: CASSAVQGGTTYEQYF; len: 16; v_gene: TRBV6-1; abundance: .; j_gene: TRBJ2-7; d_gene: .
CDR3nt: TGTGCTAGTGGTTTGTCACAGGGTTCTCGCGGCACGAACACCGGGGAGCTGTTTTTT; CDR3aa: CASGLSQGSRGTNTGELFF; len: 19; v_gene: TRBV12-5; abundance: once; j_gene: TRBJ2-2; d_gene: .
CDR3nt: TGTGCCAGCAGTGAAGCTGCAGGGGCCACTGAAGCTTTCTTT; CDR3aa: CASSEAAGATEAFF; len: 14; v_gene: TRBV6-1; abundance: .; j_gene: TRBJ1-1; d_gene: .
CDR3nt: TGTGCCAGTAGTATTTGGAGCGGGGGGGCCAATGAGCAGTTCTTC; CDR3aa: CASSIWSGGANEQFF; len: 15; v_gene: TRBV19; abundance: .; j_gene: TRBJ2-1; d_gene: TRBD2
CDR3nt: TGCGCCAGCAGCTTTCGCCCTGATCCGGGTCCTAACACTGAAGCTTTCTTT; CDR3aa: CASSFRPDPGPNTEAFF; len: 17; v_gene: TRBV5-1; abundance: .; j_gene: TRBJ1-1; d_gene: .
CDR3nt: TGTGCCAGCAGCCAAGATAGGAACAGCGGGCAGCCCCAGCATTTT; CDR3aa: CASSQDRNSGQPQHF; len: 15; v_gene: TRBV3-1/TRBV3-2; abundance: .; j_gene: TRBJ1-5; d_gene: .
CDR3nt: TGTGCCAGCAGCCAATATCGACAGGCCCTCACCCTCCACTTT; CDR3aa: CASSQYRQALTLHF; len: 14; v_gene: TRBV3-1/TRBV3-2; abundance: .; j_gene: TRBJ1-6; d_gene: .
CDR3nt: TGTGCCAGCAGCGCGAGGGACAATCAGGAAGCTTTCTTT; CDR3aa: CASSARDNQEAFF; len: 13; v_gene: TRBV9; abundance: .; j_gene: TRBJ1-1; d_gene: .
CDR3nt: TGTGCCAGCAGCATTTCCCCAAACTCCGGGACAGGGACCGGCTACACCTTC; CDR3aa: CASSISPNSGTGTGYTF; len: 17; v_gene: TRBV7-8; abundance: .; j_gene: TRBJ1-2; d_gene: TRBD1
CDR3nt: TGTGCCAGCAGCTCCCTCGGGACAGGGCACGAGCAGTACTTC; CDR3aa: CASSSLGTGHEQYF; len: 14; v_gene: TRBV5-8; abundance: .; j_gene: TRBJ2-7; d_gene: TRBD1
CDR3nt: TGTGCCAGCAGTGAATGGGCGGGGGCCCGCACAGATACGCAGTATTTT; CDR3aa: CASSEWAGARTDTQYF; len: 16; v_gene: TRBV6-1; abundance: once; j_gene: TRBJ2-3; d_gene: .
CDR3nt: TGTGCCAGCAGCTTAGGAGGTTTCAATTCACCCCTCCACTTT; CDR3aa: CASSLGGFNSPLHF; len: 14; v_gene: TRBV7-9; abundance: few; j_gene: TRBJ1-6; d_gene: .
CDR3nt: TGTGCCAGCAGTCTAAAACCACCTTTCGGGACAGGAACCTACGAGCAGTACTTC; CDR3aa: CASSLKPPFGTGTYEQYF; len: 18; v_gene: TRBV7-2; abundance: .; j_gene: TRBJ2-7; d_gene: TRBD1
CDR3nt: TGTGCCAGTAGTCCAAGGACTAGCGGGGGGTGGTACCAAGAGACCCAGTACTTC; CDR3aa: CASSPRTSGGWYQETQYF; len: 18; v_gene: TRBV19; abundance: .; j_gene: TRBJ2-5; d_gene: TRBD2
CDR3nt: TGTGCTAGTGGTCTAACAGGGGGTGGGGAGACCCAGTACTTC; CDR3aa: CASGLTGGGETQYF; len: 14; v_gene: TRBV12-5; abundance: .; j_gene: TRBJ2-5; d_gene: TRBD1
CDR3nt: TGTGCCAGTAGGCCCAAAGCGGGGGGGCGCGGAGAGACCCAGTACTTC; CDR3aa: CASRPKAGGRGETQYF; len: 16; v_gene: TRBV19; abundance: .; j_gene: TRBJ2-5; d_gene: TRBD2
CDR3nt: TGCAGCGTTGGGGGCAAACACACAGATACGCAGTATTTT; CDR3aa: CSVGGKHTDTQYF; len: 13; v_gene: TRBV29-1; abundance: .; j_gene: TRBJ2-3; d_gene: .
CDR3nt: TGTGCCAGCTCACCATCCCAGTCACCGGGCACTGAAGCTTTCTTT; CDR3aa: CASSPSQSPGTEAFF; len: 15; v_gene: TRBV18; abundance: .; j_gene: TRBJ1-1; d_gene: .
CDR3nt: TGTGCCAGCAGCGTGGGGTCAGGGGGCTCGAACACCGGGGAGCTGTTTTTT; CDR3aa: CASSVGSGGSNTGELFF; len: 17; v_gene: TRBV9; abundance: .; j_gene: TRBJ2-2; d_gene: TRBD1
CDR3nt: TGTGCCAGCAGCTTGGACAGGAGTTATGGCTACACCTTC; CDR3aa: CASSLDRSYGYTF; len: 13; v_gene: TRBV5-6; abundance: .; j_gene: TRBJ1-2; d_gene: .
CDR3nt: TGTGCCAGCAGTTCTAGCGTCTACGAGCAGTACTTC; CDR3aa: CASSSSVYEQYF; len: 12; v_gene: TRBV28; abundance: .; j_gene: TRBJ2-7; d_gene: .
CDR3nt: TGTGCCAGTAGTATCGCAGGGTTGATCGGGGAGCTGTTTTTT; CDR3aa: CASSIAGLIGELFF; len: 14; v_gene: TRBV19; abundance: .; j_gene: TRBJ2-2; d_gene: .
CDR3nt: TGTGCCAGCTCACCCCCGGGACAGGGGGCGCGTGAGCAGTACTTC; CDR3aa: CASSPPGQGAREQYF; len: 15; v_gene: TRBV18; abundance: .; j_gene: TRBJ2-7; d_gene: TRBD1
CDR3nt: TGTGCCAGCAGCTTAGCGGGGGGGTACAATGAAGCTTTCTTT; CDR3aa: CASSLAGGYNEAFF; len: 14; v_gene: TRBV7-2; abundance: .; j_gene: TRBJ1-1; d_gene: .
CDR3nt: TGTGCCAGCGGCATCGATACAGACGTCCTGACTTTC; CDR3aa: CASGIDTDVLTF; len: 12; v_gene: TRBV2; abundance: .; j_gene: TRBJ2-6; d_gene: .
CDR3nt: TGTGCCAGCAGTTCCGCAGGGGCGGGCCAAGAGACCCAGTACTTC; CDR3aa: CASSSAGAGQETQYF; len: 15; v_gene: TRBV28; abundance: .; j_gene: TRBJ2-5; d_gene: .
CDR3nt: TGTGCCAGCAGTCCTGAGGGACAGGGTTCACCCCTCCACTTT; CDR3aa: CASSPEGQGSPLHF; len: 14; v_gene: TRBV6-5; abundance: .; j_gene: TRBJ1-6; d_gene: TRBD1
CDR3nt: TGTGCCATCAGTGAGCAGGACAACAATCAGCCCCAGCATTTT; CDR3aa: CAISEQDNNQPQHF; len: 14; v_gene: TRBV10-3; abundance: .; j_gene: TRBJ1-5; d_gene: .
CDR3nt: TGTGCCAGCAGCCAAGGGACAACCCCTGGAAACACCATATATTTT; CDR3aa: CASSQGTTPGNTIYF; len: 15; v_gene: TRBV3-1/TRBV3-2; abundance: .; j_gene: TRBJ1-3; d_gene: .
CDR3nt: TGTGCCAGCAGCTTTGGCAGGGAAGGGGAAAAACTGTTTTTT; CDR3aa: CASSFGREGEKLFF; len: 14; v_gene: TRBV11-2; abundance: .; j_gene: TRBJ1-4; d_gene: .
CDR3nt: TGTGCCACCCGAGAGTACAATGAGCAGTTCTTC; CDR3aa: CATREYNEQFF; len: 11; v_gene: TRBV25-1; abundance: .; j_gene: TRBJ2-1; d_gene: .
CDR3nt: TGTGCCAGCAGCTCTCGTCACCCCGCGGGAGAGACCCAGTACTTC; CDR3aa: CASSSRHPAGETQYF; len: 15; v_gene: TRBV3-1/TRBV3-2; abundance: .; j_gene: TRBJ2-5; d_gene: .